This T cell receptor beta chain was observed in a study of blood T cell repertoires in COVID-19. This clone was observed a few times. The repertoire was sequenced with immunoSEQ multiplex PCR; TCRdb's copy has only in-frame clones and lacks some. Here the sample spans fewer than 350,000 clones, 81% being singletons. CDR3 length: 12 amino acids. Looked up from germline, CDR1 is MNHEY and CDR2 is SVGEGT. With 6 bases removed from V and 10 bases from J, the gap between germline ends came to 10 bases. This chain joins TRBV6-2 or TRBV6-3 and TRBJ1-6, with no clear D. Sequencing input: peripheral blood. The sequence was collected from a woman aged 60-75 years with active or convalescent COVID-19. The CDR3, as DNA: TGTGCCAGCAGCCCGATAGAATCACCCCTCCACTTT. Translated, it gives CASSPIESPLHF.